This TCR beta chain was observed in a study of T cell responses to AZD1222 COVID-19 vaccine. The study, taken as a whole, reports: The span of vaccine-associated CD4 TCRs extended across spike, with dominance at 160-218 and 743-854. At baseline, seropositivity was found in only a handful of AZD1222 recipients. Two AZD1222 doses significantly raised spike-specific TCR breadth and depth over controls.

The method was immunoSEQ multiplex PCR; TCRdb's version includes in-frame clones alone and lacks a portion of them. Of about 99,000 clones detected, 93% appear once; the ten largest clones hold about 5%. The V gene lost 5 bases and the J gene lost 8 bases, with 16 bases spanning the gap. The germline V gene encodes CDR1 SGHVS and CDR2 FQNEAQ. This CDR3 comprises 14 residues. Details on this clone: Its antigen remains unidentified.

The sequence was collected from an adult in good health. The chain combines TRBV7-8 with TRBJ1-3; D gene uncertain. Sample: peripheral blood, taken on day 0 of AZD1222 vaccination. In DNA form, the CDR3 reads TGTGCCAGCAGCCTTTTGCGGGGATCGGACACCATATATTTT. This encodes CASSLLRGSDTIYF.